One TCR beta chain is described in this entry. Its antigen remains unknown. Profiled with immunoSEQ multiplex PCR; TCRdb holds only in-frame clones, not every one. This sample has around 59,000 clones, with approximately 86% found just once. The data stem from a study of OX40 agonist ivuxolimab in advanced cancers. For the study at large: Three patients had partial responses: one hepatocellular carcinoma, two cutaneous melanoma. Study observations and caveats: Partial responders at 0.1-3.0 mg/kg showed near-lowest clonal expansion.

Baseline was the first blood sampling point, followed by cycle 4 day 1 and cycle 7 day 1. The CDR3 extends over 14 amino acids. Deletions cut 7 bases from V and 7 bases from J, with 17 bases between. Germline assignment: CDR1 LNHDA and CDR2 SQIVND (reference sequence). This TCR derives from an adult with an advanced solid tumor such as melanoma, head and neck, liver or kidney cancer. The rearrangement links TRBV19 to TRBJ2-1, with D maybe TRBD2 (5 bases). This material consisted of CD4+ or CD8+ T cells sorted from blood, taken in a trial of the OX40 agonist ivuxolimab. This CDR3 reads CASKVVSTGNEQFF. CDR3 coding DNA: TGTGCCAGTAAAGTTGTATCGACGGGGAATGAGCAGTTCTTC.